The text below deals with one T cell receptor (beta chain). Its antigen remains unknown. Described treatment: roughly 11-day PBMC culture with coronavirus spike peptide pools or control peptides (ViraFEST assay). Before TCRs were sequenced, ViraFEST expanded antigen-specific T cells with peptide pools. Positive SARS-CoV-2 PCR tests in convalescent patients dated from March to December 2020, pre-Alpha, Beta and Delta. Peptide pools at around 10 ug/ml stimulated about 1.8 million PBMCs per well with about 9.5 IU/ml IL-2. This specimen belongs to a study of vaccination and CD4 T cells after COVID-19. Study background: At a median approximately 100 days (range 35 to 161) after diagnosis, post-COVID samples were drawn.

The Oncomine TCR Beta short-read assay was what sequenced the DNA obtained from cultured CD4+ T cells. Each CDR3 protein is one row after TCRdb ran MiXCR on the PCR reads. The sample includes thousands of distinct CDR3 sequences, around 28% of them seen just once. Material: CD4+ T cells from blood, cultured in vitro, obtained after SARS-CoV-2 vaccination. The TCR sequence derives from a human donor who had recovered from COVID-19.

Here the CDR3 reads CASSEVSRGPEAFF. The DNA of the CDR3 is TGTGCCAGCAGTGAGGTAAGCAGGGGGCCTGAAGCTTTCTTT. This sequence joins TRBV6-4 and TRBJ1-1, with 8 positions matching TRBD1. The CDR3 extends over 14 amino acids. Germline loops: CDR1 MRHNA, CDR2 SNTAGT. Trimming removed 3 bases from V and 6 bases from J; junction bases left unmatched: 6.